A selection of T cell receptor beta chains follows, all from one sample in a study of cytomegalovirus exposure and HLA in healthy donors. This table comes from immunoSEQ multiplex PCR, and its TCRdb copy is limited to in-frame clones, with some not included. The table lists some 170,000 clones, roughly four fifths of them singletons. Sequencing was performed on PBMCs. Receptor source: a woman aged 40 to 50 in good health and CMV-seronegative. Each CDR3 is given with its conserved first and last residue. Fields, in order: clone size, D gene, J gene, V gene, CDR3 protein, CDR3 DNA. D genes are given only for firm matches. Where a row states a size, it is once, few, many or the class of an expanded clone; other rows omit it.

few | . | TRBJ2-1 | TRBV28 | CASSPGDQSWEQFF | TGTGCCAGCAGCCCGGGAGATCAGTCATGGGAGCAGTTCTTC
few | . | TRBJ1-1 | TRBV5-1 | CASSLDGGATEAFF | TGCGCCAGCAGCTTGGACGGGGGGGCGACTGAAGCTTTCTTT
. | TRBD1 | TRBJ2-2 | TRBV29-1 | CSVEGTGISGELFF | TGCAGCGTCGAGGGGACAGGGATTTCCGGGGAGCTGTTTTTT
. | TRBD1 | TRBJ1-2 | TRBV28 | CASSPPGQGRLGYGYTF | TGTGCCAGCAGTCCTCCGGGACAGGGAAGGCTAGGCTATGGCTACACCTTC
. | TRBD2 | TRBJ2-5 | TRBV7-9 | CASSLGTSGKAETQYF | TGTGCCAGCAGCTTAGGGACTAGCGGGAAGGCTGAGACCCAGTACTTC
few | . | TRBJ2-2 | TRBV28 | CASSLLGLPNTGELFF | TGTGCCAGCAGTTTATTGGGACTCCCGAACACCGGGGAGCTGTTTTTT
. | TRBD1 | TRBJ2-5 | TRBV7-7 | CASSGQALGETQYF | TGTGCTAGCAGCGGACAGGCCTTGGGGGAGACCCAGTACTTC
. | . | TRBJ1-1 | TRBV28 | CASSFRAGYAFF | TGTGCCAGCAGTTTCAGGGCAGGGTATGCTTTCTTT
. | . | TRBJ2-7 | TRBV11-3 | CASSLDSLAGRYEQYF | TGTGCCAGCAGCTTAGATTCCCTGGCAGGGCGCTACGAGCAGTACTTC
. | TRBD2 | TRBJ2-3 | TRBV6-4 | CASSQGGDTQYF | TGTGCCAGCAGTCAGGGAGGGGATACGCAGTATTTT
. | . | TRBJ2-5 | TRBV2 | CASSVLGGEETQYF | TGTGCCAGCAGTGTGTTAGGGGGTGAGGAGACCCAGTACTTC
once | . | TRBJ2-7 | TRBV5-1 | CASSLSGDSLYEQYF | TGCGCCAGCAGCTTGTCGGGAGATTCCCTCTACGAGCAGTACTTC
. | TRBD2 | TRBJ2-4 | TRBV2 | CASSGGGRAWTDIQYF | TGTGCCAGCAGTGGTGGCGGGAGGGCCTGGACCGACATTCAGTACTTC
. | . | TRBJ2-1 | TRBV4-1 | CASSQADRFSYNEQFF | TGCGCCAGCAGCCAAGCAGACAGATTCTCCTACAATGAGCAGTTCTTC
. | . | TRBJ1-5 | TRBV30 | CAAGRTSNQPQHF | TGTGCCGCGGGGAGAACGAGCAATCAGCCCCAGCATTTT
. | . | TRBJ1-2 | TRBV6-1 | CASSETVPADYGYTF | TGTGCCAGCAGTGAAACGGTCCCCGCGGACTATGGCTACACCTTC
once | TRBD1 | TRBJ1-2 | TRBV13 | CASSLGLSRPGQGADGYTF | TGTGCCAGCAGCTTAGGGTTATCGCGGCCAGGGCAGGGGGCAGACGGCTACACCTTC
. | . | TRBJ2-7 | TRBV30 | CAWKGGRSSYEQYF | TGTGCCTGGAAGGGGGGGAGGAGCTCCTACGAGCAGTACTTC
. | TRBD1 | TRBJ1-5 | TRBV2 | CASRGTDNQPQHF | TGTGCCAGCAGGGGGACAGACAATCAGCCCCAGCATTTT
. | TRBD1 | TRBJ1-2 | TRBV25-1 | CASSIRQGKSYGYTF | TGTGCCAGCAGTATACGACAGGGAAAATCCTATGGCTACACCTTC
. | TRBD1 | TRBJ2-7 | TRBV27 | CASSLSGTGLYEQYF | TGTGCCAGCAGTTTATCAGGGACAGGGCTATACGAGCAGTACTTC
. | TRBD2 | TRBJ2-3 | TRBV10-3 | CAISEGLGRITDTQYF | TGTGCCATCAGTGAGGGACTAGGAAGAATAACAGATACGCAGTATTTT
once | TRBD2 | TRBJ2-2 | TRBV5-4 | CASSLASGPPNTGELFF | TGTGCCAGCAGCTTGGCTAGCGGGCCACCGAACACCGGGGAGCTGTTTTTT
. | TRBD2 | TRBJ2-5 | TRBV5-1 | CASSRGLAGAPDATQYF | TGCGCCAGCAGCCGAGGACTAGCGGGAGCCCCCGACGCGACCCAGTACTTC
. | . | TRBJ2-6 | TRBV19 | CASSINSGANVLTF | TGTGCCAGTAGTATTAACTCTGGGGCCAACGTCCTGACTTTC
. | . | TRBJ2-1 | TRBV6-5 | CASKLSHSYNEQFF | TGTGCCAGCAAGCTGTCCCACTCCTACAATGAGCAGTTCTTC
. | TRBD2 | TRBJ2-5 | TRBV13 | CASSVLAGVKTQYF | TGTGCCAGCAGCGTCCTAGCGGGAGTTAAGACCCAGTACTTC
. | . | TRBJ2-5 | TRBV6-5 | CASSYGRAQETQYF | TGTGCCAGCAGTTACGGGCGGGCCCAAGAGACCCAGTACTTC
. | TRBD2 | TRBJ2-5 | TRBV10-3 | CAISGLAGQETQYF | TGTGCCATCAGTGGACTAGCGGGGCAAGAGACCCAGTACTTC
once | . | TRBJ1-1 | TRBV7-9 | CSSSLTSTEAFF | TGTTCCAGCAGCTTAACGAGCACTGAAGCTTTCTTT
. | TRBD2 | TRBJ2-5 | TRBV6-1 | CASSGAGGRGETQYF | TGTGCCAGCAGTGGGGCCGGCGGGCGGGGGGAGACCCAGTACTTC
once | . | TRBJ2-3 | TRBV7-3 | CASSTQGLTDTQYF | TGTGCCAGCAGCACCCAGGGGTTGACAGATACGCAGTATTTT
. | . | TRBJ2-5 | TRBV6-1 | CASSWRTQETQYF | TGTGCCAGCAGTTGGAGGACTCAAGAGACCCAGTACTTC
few | TRBD1 | TRBJ1-3 | TRBV5-1 | CASSSDRAGNTIYF | TGCGCCAGCAGCTCGGACAGGGCCGGAAACACCATATATTTT
few | . | TRBJ2-5 | TRBV5-6 | CASSLAIGGAQETQYF | TGTGCCAGCAGCTTGGCCATTGGAGGGGCCCAAGAGACCCAGTACTTC
. | . | TRBJ2-7 | TRBV29-1 | CSVESQGYEQYF | TGCAGCGTTGAGTCTCAGGGCTACGAGCAGTACTTC
. | TRBD1 | TRBJ1-2 | TRBV2 | CASSAQSNRGYYGYTF | TGTGCCAGCTCGGCTCAATCGAACAGGGGGTATTACGGCTACACCTTC
once | . | TRBJ2-5 | TRBV11-2 | CASSLGERRIQETQYF | TGTGCCAGCAGCTTAGGAGAGCGGCGAATACAAGAGACCCAGTACTTC
. | . | TRBJ1-4 | TRBV11-2 | CASSPRGGEKLFF | TGTGCCAGCAGCCCTCGGGGGGGTGAAAAACTGTTTTTT
. | TRBD1 | TRBJ2-1 | TRBV5-1 | CASSRTGGIDEQFF | TGCGCCAGCAGCCGGACAGGGGGCATCGATGAGCAGTTCTTC
. | TRBD1 | TRBJ2-2 | TRBV7-3 | CASSLTGTTGELFF | TGTGCCAGCAGCCTGACAGGGACGACCGGGGAGCTGTTTTTT
. | TRBD2 | TRBJ2-5 | TRBV11-3 | CASSSRLAGQETQYF | TGTGCCAGCAGCTCCCGACTAGCGGGACAAGAGACCCAGTACTTC
once | TRBD2 | TRBJ2-1 | TRBV5-1 | CASSLEGTSDSAEQFF | TGCGCCAGCAGCTTGGAAGGGACTAGCGATAGTGCTGAGCAGTTCTTC
. | . | TRBJ1-2 | TRBV7-9 | CASSLTGGAAGYTF | TGTGCCAGCAGCTTAACGGGGGGGGCGGCTGGCTACACCTTC
once | TRBD1 | TRBJ1-2 | TRBV30 | CAWSAGGISYGYTF | TGTGCCTGGAGTGCAGGGGGTATCTCATATGGCTACACCTTC
. | . | TRBJ1-2 | TRBV30 | CAWSVRGQGTGYTF | TGTGCCTGGAGTGTACGAGGCCAGGGTACCGGCTACACCTTC
once | TRBD2 | TRBJ2-7 | TRBV15 | CATQLADRYEQYF | TGTGCCACCCAACTAGCGGATCGCTACGAGCAGTACTTC
. | TRBD1 | TRBJ1-5 | TRBV27 | CASSLTRDSKRRNQPQHF | TGTGCCAGCAGTCTCACGCGGGACAGCAAAAGGAGGAATCAGCCCCAGCATTTT